This TCR beta chain was profiled in a study of blood T cell repertoires in COVID-19. Study-level information: Specimens from acute and convalescent COVID-19 originated in the United States, Italy and Spain. Sample material is recorded as cDNA or gDNA derived from T cells, B-cell-depleted T cells, or PBMCs.

Data came from immunoSEQ multiplex PCR; TCRdb stores just in-frame clones and leaves some out. The table records some 200,000 clones, about 87% of them present only once. Living in 25 or so US areas, the participants were between roughly 18 and 90 years of age. The germline V gene has CDR1 SGHNT and CDR2 YENEEA. CDR3 length: 16 residues. Trimming pared 6 bases from V and 5 bases from J, leaving 19 bases between. The sequence came from a man in his late teens or twenties with acute COVID-19. Input material: PBMCs or T cells enriched from blood (not recorded which). The chain joins TRBV11-3 to TRBJ1-4, with D perhaps matching TRBD1 (6 bases). The DNA of the CDR3 is TGTGCCAGCAGGGGATACAGGGACGGAACGAATGAAAAACTGTTTTTT. It specifies CASRGYRDGTNEKLFF. Drawing the rest from reference TRBV11-3 and TRBJ1-4, the complete variable domain is EAGVVQSPRYKIIEKKQPVAFWCNPISGHNTLYWYLQNLGQGPELLIRYENEEAVDDSQLPKDRFSAERLKGVDSTLKIQPAELGDSAVYLCASRGYRDGTNEKLFFGSGTQLSVL.